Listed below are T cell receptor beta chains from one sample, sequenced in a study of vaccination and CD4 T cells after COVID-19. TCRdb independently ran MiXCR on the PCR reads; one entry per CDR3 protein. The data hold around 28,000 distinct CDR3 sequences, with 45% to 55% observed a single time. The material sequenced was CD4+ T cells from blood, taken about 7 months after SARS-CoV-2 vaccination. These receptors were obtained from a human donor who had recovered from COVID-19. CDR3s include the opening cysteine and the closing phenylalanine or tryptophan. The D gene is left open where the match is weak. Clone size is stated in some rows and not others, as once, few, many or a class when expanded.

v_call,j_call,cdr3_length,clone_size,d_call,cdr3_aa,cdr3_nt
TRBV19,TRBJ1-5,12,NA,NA,CASTMSDQPQHF,TGTGCCAGTACTATGAGCGATCAGCCCCAGCATTTT
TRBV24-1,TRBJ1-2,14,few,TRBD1,CATSDDGTGVGYTF,TGTGCCACCAGTGATGACGGGACAGGGGTAGGCTACACCTTC
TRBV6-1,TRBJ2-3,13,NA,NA,CATQGSDAGTQYF,TGTGCCACCCAAGGATCAGACGCGGGTACGCAGTATTTT
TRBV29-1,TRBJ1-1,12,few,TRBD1,CSAQTGYTEAFF,TGCAGCGCCCAGACAGGGTACACTGAAGCTTTCTTT
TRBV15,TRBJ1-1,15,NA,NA,CATSRSGRGNPEAFF,TGTGCCACCAGCAGGTCAGGACGGGGAAACCCTGAAGCTTTCTTT
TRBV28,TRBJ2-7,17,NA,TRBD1,CASSRYDRGTVWYEQYF,TGTGCCAGCAGTCGGTACGACAGGGGAACGGTATGGTACGAGCAGTACTTC
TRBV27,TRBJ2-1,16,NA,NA,CASRETGFQSHNEQFF,TGTGCCAGCAGAGAAACCGGGTTCCAATCCCACAATGAGCAGTTCTTC
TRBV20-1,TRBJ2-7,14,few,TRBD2,CSARDWGGESGQYF,TGCAGTGCTAGAGATTGGGGAGGGGAGTCTGGGCAGTACTTC
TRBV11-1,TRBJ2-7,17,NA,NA,CASSPPGHPYGIYEQYF,TGTGCCAGCAGCCCCCCGGGACACCCCTATGGTATCTACGAGCAGTACTTC
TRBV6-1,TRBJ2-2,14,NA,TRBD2,CASSWEGGTGELFF,TGTGCCAGCAGCTGGGAGGGTGGCACCGGGGAGCTGTTTTTT
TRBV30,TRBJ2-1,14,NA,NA,CAWSGSIRYNEQFF,TGTGCCTGGAGTGGATCGATTCGCTACAATGAGCAGTTCTTC
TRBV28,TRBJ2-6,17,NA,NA,CASSLHGGSSGANVLTF,TGTGCCAGCAGTTTGCATGGGGGTAGCTCTGGGGCCAACGTCCTGACTTTC